These 29 T cell receptor beta chains came from one sample sequenced in a study of blood T cell repertoires in COVID-19. Profiling relied on immunoSEQ multiplex PCR, and the TCRdb table lists in-frame clones only, not all of them. Of approximately 130,000 clones in the sample, 75% to 80% were seen once. Sequencing was done on a sample of peripheral blood. All receptors derive from a human donor in a cohort sampled during active COVID-19.

The CDR3 protein is CASSPGQGAYEQYF. In DNA, the CDR3 is TGTGCCAGCAGTCCGGGACAGGGGGCCTACGAGCAGTACTTC. The rearrangement uses TRBV27 and TRBJ2-7, with 11 bases fitting TRBD1. The V gene end was trimmed by 5 bases and the J gene end by 2 bases; junction bases not matched to a gene: 2. The CDR3 is made up of 14 amino acids. Looked up from germline, CDR1 is MNHEY and CDR2 is SMNVEV (reference sequence).

The genes are TRBV13 and TRBJ1-6; the match to TRBD1 covers 9 bases. With V trimmed by 5 bases and J by 8 bases, 7 bases remained unmatched. Looked up from germline, CDR1 is PRHDT and CDR2 is FYEKMQ (reference sequence). CDR3 length: 15 residues. This chain's CDR3 is CASSPRDRVDSPLHF. CDR3 sequence (DNA): TGTGCCAGCAGCCCCCGGGACAGGGTCGATTCACCCCTCCACTTT. The entire variable domain, with the rest obtained from reference TRBV13 and TRBJ1-6, is as follows: AAGVIQSPRHLIKEKRETATLKCYPIPRHDTVYWYQQGPGQDPQFLISFYEKMQSDKGSIPDRFSAQQFSDYHSELNMSSLELGDSALYFCASSPRDRVDSPLHFGNGTRLTVT.

This chain links TRBV19 with TRBJ1-1, with D unclear. The germline V gene has CDR1 LNHDA and CDR2 SQIVND (reference sequence). The CDR3 sequence is 15 residues long. The V end lost 5 bases, the J end lost 4 bases, and 17 bases lay between the germline ends. CDR3 in DNA: TGTGCCAGTAGTCCCCCATCGGTAGGAGCCACTGAAGCTTTCTTT. Amino acid sequence: CASSPPSVGATEAFF.

V is TRBV14 and J is TRBJ2-2; a weak D match, TRBD1 (5 bases). V lost 2 bases, J lost 4 bases, and 5 bases lay in between. Germline CDR1 is SGHDN and CDR2 is FVKESK. CDR3 length: 13 residues. CDR3 loop: CASSQRGTGELFF. The CDR3 DNA follows: TGTGCCAGCAGCCAAAGGGGCACCGGGGAGCTGTTTTTT. Looking up the rest from reference TRBV14 and TRBJ2-2 gives the full variable domain: EAGVTQFPSHSVIEKGQTVTLRCDPISGHDNLYWYRRVMGKEIKFLLHFVKESKQDESGMPNNRFLAERTGGTYSTLKVQPAELEDSGVYFCASSQRGTGELFFGEGSRLTVL.

The V gene is TRBV19, the J gene TRBJ2-3; D is ambiguous. The V gene's germline CDR1 is LNHDA and CDR2 SQIVND (reference sequence). This CDR3 has 16 residues. V was shortened by 0 bases and J by 0 bases, with 10 bases between the two germline ends. CDR3 sequence reads: CASSIDPFTSTDTQYF. For the CDR3, the DNA is TGTGCCAGTAGTATAGACCCGTTCACTAGCACAGATACGCAGTATTTT. Using reference TRBV19 and TRBJ2-3 for the parts outside the CDR3, the full variable domain is DGGITQSPKYLFRKEGQNVTLSCEQNLNHDAMYWYRQDPGQGLRLIYYSQIVNDFQKGDIAEGYSVSREKKESFPLTVTSAQKNPTAFYLCASSIDPFTSTDTQYFGPGTRLTVL.

The chain uses TRBV19 and TRBJ2-3; 11 bases align to TRBD2. Germline CDR1 LNHDA, CDR2 SQIVND (reference sequence). The CDR3 has 16 amino acids. V lost 5 bases, J lost 2 bases, and 6 bases stayed unmatched. CDR3: CASSSGLAALTDTQYF. The CDR3 region has the DNA TGTGCCAGTAGTTCGGGACTAGCGGCACTCACAGATACGCAGTATTTT. The full variable domain, rest sourced from reference TRBV19 and TRBJ2-3, is DGGITQSPKYLFRKEGQNVTLSCEQNLNHDAMYWYRQDPGQGLRLIYYSQIVNDFQKGDIAEGYSVSREKKESFPLTVTSAQKNPTAFYLCASSSGLAALTDTQYFGPGTRLTVL.

The CDR3 protein is CASSVDTGTQYF. As DNA, the CDR3 is TGTGCCAGCAGCGTAGATACGGGGACGCAGTATTTT. The J gene is TRBJ2-3, the V gene TRBV9; TRBD2 is a possible D gene (5 bases). Per the germline V gene, CDR1 is SGDLS and CDR2 is YYNGEE. The CDR3 spans 12 residues. V lost 0 bases and J lost 9, with 8 bases in between.

The chain couples TRBV4-1 to TRBJ1-2, with no clear D. V was shortened by 4 bases and J by 3 bases, with 9 bases between the two germline ends. CDR3 length: 13 residues. Germline V gene data show CDR1 as MGHRA and CDR2 as YSYEKL. CDR3 amino acids: CASSLESYYGYTF. CDR3 nucleotide sequence: TGCGCCAGCAGCCTCGAAAGCTACTATGGCTACACCTTC.

V is TRBV28 and J is TRBJ1-1; maybe TRBD1 (6 bases). V shed 6 bases and J shed 3 bases, with 14 bases lying between them. The CDR3 length is 14 residues. Germline V lookup: CDR1 MDHEN, CDR2 SYDVKM. CDR3 DNA sequence: TGTGCCAGCAGCTACAGGGTCGTCGACACTGAAGCTTTCTTT. Protein: CASSYRVVDTEAFF.

This chain uses TRBV28 with TRBJ1-5, with 7 bases identical to TRBD1. The V segment lost 8 bases and the J segment 7 bases; nucleotides outside the gene matches: 8. The CDR3 extends over 13 amino acids. The germline gives CDR1 MDHEN, CDR2 SYDVKM. The CDR3 sequence is CASRTGDGQPQHF. Here the CDR3 DNA reads TGTGCCAGCCGAACAGGGGATGGGCAGCCCCAGCATTTT.

The CDR3 DNA is TGTGCCAGCAGCTCGCCTACTAGCGGGAGGGCCCTCGAGCAGTACTTC. Protein product: CASSSPTSGRALEQYF. The genes are TRBV11-3 and TRBJ2-7, with TRBD2 matching over 13 bases. V shed 4 bases and J 6 bases; nucleotides not matched to a gene: 9. Germline CDR1 and CDR2: SGHNT and YENEEA. The CDR3 has 16 amino acids. Combining the CDR3 with reference TRBV11-3 and TRBJ2-7 gives the whole variable domain EAGVVQSPRYKIIEKKQPVAFWCNPISGHNTLYWYLQNLGQGPELLIRYENEEAVDDSQLPKDRFSAERLKGVDSTLKIQPAELGDSAVYLCASSSPTSGRALEQYFGPGTRLTVT.

The table lists this clone with a few counts. V and J are TRBV5-5 and TRBJ2-5, with 12 bases lining up with TRBD2. V lost 1 base and J lost 4; bases outside the gene matches: 5. The CDR3 extends over 16 amino acids. Looked up from germline, CDR1 is SGHKS and CDR2 is YYEKEE (reference sequence). For the CDR3, the DNA is TGTGCCAGCAGCTTGAGGACTAGCGGGATACGAGAGACCCAGTACTTC. Protein: CASSLRTSGIRETQYF.

The rearrangement uses TRBV9 and TRBJ2-7; 10 bases are shared with TRBD1. The V segment lost 0 bases and the J segment 2 bases; nucleotides outside the gene matches: 8. There are 17 residues in the CDR3. CDR1 SGDLS and CDR2 YYNGEE come from the germline V gene. The CDR3 region has the DNA TGTGCCAGCAGCGTAGATCTGGAGGGACAGGGGCCCTACGAGCAGTACTTC. Amino acid sequence: CASSVDLEGQGPYEQYF.

The CDR3 nucleotides read TGTGCCAGCAGTGTCTCGGGACAGGGGAGTAATCAGCCCCAGCATTTT. Its protein is CASSVSGQGSNQPQHF. V is TRBV2 and J is TRBJ1-5; 10 bases agree with TRBD1. Losses at the gene ends were 4 bases for V and 4 bases for J; bases not matched to a gene: 7. Germline V gene sequence: CDR1 SNHLY, CDR2 FYNNEI. CDR3 length: 16 residues.

There are a few counts of this clone. The CDR3 spells CASTNPGAYEQYF. The CDR3 bases are TGTGCCAGCACCAATCCAGGCGCATACGAGCAGTACTTC. The rearrangement joins TRBV6-5 to TRBJ2-7, with D unclear. The V gene lost 7 bases and the J gene lost 4 bases, with 14 bases spanning the gap. CDR3 size: 13 residues. CDR1 MNHEY and CDR2 SVGAGI come from the germline V gene.

This clone was recorded a few times. The chain combines TRBV18 with TRBJ1-4, with 7 bases aligning to TRBD1. Germline loops: CDR1 KGHSH, CDR2 LQKENI. With V trimmed by 4 bases and J by 4 bases, 6 bases remained unmatched. This CDR3 has 15 amino acids. Here the CDR3 DNA reads TGTGCCAGCTCACTGTCGGGACAGAGTAATGAAAAACTGTTTTTT. Amino acids: CASSLSGQSNEKLFF.

V is TRBV28 and J is TRBJ1-1; D is unresolved. Trimming took 5 bases from V and 14 from J, leaving 18 bases between them. This CDR3 is 12 amino acids long. Germline values: CDR1 MDHEN, CDR2 SYDVKM. The DNA of the CDR3 is TGTGCCAGCAGTCCCGGAGGGCAGTTCAAGTTCTTT. Translation: CASSPGGQFKFF.

This clone was seen more than once but under ten times. The chain is built from TRBV28 and TRBJ1-1; 9 nucleotides align to TRBD1. V was pared by 8 bases and J by 2 bases, with 3 bases of the junction left unmatched. This CDR3 spans 13 amino acids. Germline V gene data show CDR1 as MDHEN and CDR2 as SYDVKM. The CDR3 region is CASGTGLNTEAFF. The DNA for the CDR3 is TGTGCCAGCGGGACAGGGCTAAACACTGAAGCTTTCTTT.

This clone has a handful of counts. This sequence joins TRBV19 and TRBJ1-4, with 7 nucleotides matching TRBD1. The V segment lost 4 bases and the J segment 10 bases; nucleotides outside the gene matches: 12. The CDR3 loop spans 15 amino acids. Looked up from germline, CDR1 is LNHDA and CDR2 is SQIVND (reference sequence). CDR3 residues: CASSTNRDSGVKLFF. The CDR3 DNA reads TGTGCCAGTAGTACCAACCGGGACAGTGGGGTAAAACTGTTTTTT.

This clone was seen only once. The J gene is TRBJ1-2, the V gene TRBV3-1 (or the pseudogene TRBV3-2); D is unclear. The CDR3 runs to 16 residues. Trimming pared 2 bases from V and 4 bases from J, leaving 17 bases between. Germline assignment: CDR1 LGHDT and CDR2 YNNKEL (reference sequence). CDR3 amino acids: CASSQRLRGASYGYTF. DNA for the CDR3: TGTGCCAGCAGCCAACGACTTCGAGGAGCGTCCTATGGCTACACCTTC.

This clone was seen many times. This chain links TRBV5-1 with TRBJ2-7; 11 positions match TRBD1. This CDR3 region has 16 residues. Looked up from germline, CDR1 is SGHRS and CDR2 is YFSETQ. Trimming took 2 bases from V and 5 from J; bases not matched to a gene: 9. In DNA form, the CDR3 reads TGCGCCAGCAGCTTCCCCGGACAGGGGGCAATGAACGAGCAGTACTTC. Translated, it gives CASSFPGQGAMNEQYF.

This clone has only a few counts. CDR3 sequence: CATSRVGTGDETLHF. CDR3 DNA sequence: TGTGCCACCAGCAGAGTTGGGACAGGCGACGAGACCCTCCACTTT. The chain carries TRBV15 and TRBJ1-6; TRBD1 matches at 8 bases. This CDR3 contains 15 residues. From germline, CDR1 is LNHNV and CDR2 YYDKDF (reference sequence). V was clipped by 1 base and J by 14 bases; unmatched bases: 10.

V usage is TRBV5-1 and J usage is TRBJ1-5, with 8 bases fitting TRBD1. V gave up 4 bases and J gave up 7 bases; unmatched junction bases: 7. Germline V lookup: CDR1 SGHRS, CDR2 YFSETQ. The CDR3 sequence is 14 residues long. As DNA, the CDR3 is TGCGCCAGCAGCAGGACAGGGCTTGGGCAGCCCCAGCATTTT. Translated, it gives CASSRTGLGQPQHF.

As to this clone: The sample has other DNA sequences that encode this CDR3 too. The gene calls are TRBV7-9 and TRBJ1-1; D is ambiguous. The CDR3 runs 12 residues. V was shortened by 3 bases and J by 5 bases, with 7 bases between the two germline ends. Germline CDR1 reads SEHNR; CDR2 reads FQNEAQ (reference sequence). CDR3 DNA: TGTGCCAGCAGCTTCTCGGGGACTGAAGCTTTCTTT. Protein product: CASSFSGTEAFF.

This clone was recorded many times. The V and J genes are TRBV7-8 and TRBJ2-7; D perhaps matches TRBD1 (6 bases). This CDR3 region has 13 residues. Deletions cut 5 bases from V and 3 bases from J, with 11 bases between. CDR1 and CDR2 (germline): SGHVS, FQNEAQ. This CDR3 reads CASSPGQIYEQYF. The CDR3 bases are TGTGCCAGCAGCCCGGGACAAATCTACGAGCAGTACTTC.

The rearrangement uses TRBV28 and TRBJ2-7; 11 bases agree with TRBD2. Germline values: CDR1 MDHEN, CDR2 SYDVKM. This CDR3 is built from 15 residues. The junction had 11 bases not matched to a gene; V was cut back by 6 bases and J by 7 bases. This CDR3 reads CASSPALAGVGEQYF. CDR3 DNA: TGTGCCAGCAGCCCCGCACTAGCGGGAGTAGGTGAGCAGTACTTC.

This clone is a singleton in its sample. The rearrangement uses TRBV6-2 or TRBV6-3 and TRBJ1-5, with D perhaps TRBD1 (5 bases). V lost 4 bases and J 0 bases, leaving 13 bases between the germline ends. The V gene's germline CDR1 is MNHEY and CDR2 SVGEGT. CDR3 size: 16 residues. The CDR3 loop is CASSSTGPYSNQPQHF. In DNA, the CDR3 is TGTGCCAGCAGTTCAACAGGACCCTATAGCAATCAGCCCCAGCATTTT.

V gene TRBV20-1 combines with J gene TRBJ2-7, with TRBD2 matching over 15 bases. CDR1 and CDR2 (germline): DFQATT, SNEGSKA (reference sequence). The CDR3 contains 20 residues. V lost 3 bases to trimming and J lost 4 bases; unmatched junction nucleotides: 19. For the CDR3, the DNA is TGCAGTGCTAGTAGTGGCGGACTAGCGGGAGGGCCAACTTCGTCATACGAGCAGTACTTC. It codes for CSASSGGLAGGPTSSYEQYF.

This chain joins TRBV7-9 and TRBJ2-7; no definite D call. Per germline, CDR1 SEHNR and CDR2 FQNEAQ (reference sequence). V lost 3 bases and J lost 1, with 7 bases in between. The CDR3 loop spans 13 amino acids. The CDR3 region has the DNA TGTGCCAGCAGCTTGGCAGCGTCCTACGAGCAGTACTTC. It yields the protein CASSLAASYEQYF.